This T cell receptor beta chain appears in the sequencing data of a study of blood T cell repertoires in COVID-19. As for the study in general: The analysed material was cDNA or gDNA that came from T cells, B-cell-depleted T cells, or PBMCs.

There are 15 residues in the CDR3. Trimming cost V 3 bases and J 4 bases; bases outside gene matches: 7. Germline values: CDR1 LNHNV, CDR2 YYDKDF (reference sequence). The table lists this clone with a count of one. The authors' processing: Amplification with reference gene primers provided the estimates of nucleated cell counts. Profiling relied on immunoSEQ multiplex PCR, and the TCRdb table lists in-frame clones only, not all of them. V and J calls plus clone size are reproduced from that table; the DNA served to infer D and trimming. The sample lists about 110,000 clones, around 89% occurring once.

This chain uses TRBV15 with TRBJ2-5, with 8 bases aligning to TRBD1. Sequenced input: peripheral blood. This receptor was identified in a woman aged 50 to 60 with acute or convalescent COVID-19. As DNA, the CDR3 is TGTGCCACCAGCAGCGACAGGGGAGGATCAGAGACCCAGTACTTC. Translated: CATSSDRGGSETQYF.